A few counts support the clone carrying this TCR beta chain. Its antigen is not known. The sample originates from a study of blood T cells in healthy people across ages. The study's findings and limits: When one million T cells were used, diversity estimates were thought to be underestimates.

The individuals who served as donors were healthy Caucasians living in Russia, aged about 6 to 95. Each individual donor underwent a draw of 8 to 10 milliliters of peripheral blood. The germline CDR1 and CDR2 sequences are ENHRY and SYGVKD. The CDR3 runs to 13 residues. V dropped 2 bases and J dropped 13 bases, with 14 bases sitting between them. Sample-barcoded 5' priming and a J-beta primer mix drove a second PCR of about 7 to 12 cycles. Every single cDNA molecule received a tag from a template-switch adaptor with 12 random nucleotides. TCRdb re-analysed the 5' RACE reads in MiXCR, keeping a single row per CDR3 protein. The table lists around 280,000 distinct CDR3 sequences, roughly 29% of them singletons.

Sample: blood. This clonotype originated in a woman aged 65 to 85 in good health. The V and J genes are TRBV10-3 and TRBJ1-4, with D uncertain. CDR3 coding DNA: TGTGCCATCAGTGAGCGGGATCTCGGTGGACTGTTTTTT. It specifies CAISERDLGGLFF.